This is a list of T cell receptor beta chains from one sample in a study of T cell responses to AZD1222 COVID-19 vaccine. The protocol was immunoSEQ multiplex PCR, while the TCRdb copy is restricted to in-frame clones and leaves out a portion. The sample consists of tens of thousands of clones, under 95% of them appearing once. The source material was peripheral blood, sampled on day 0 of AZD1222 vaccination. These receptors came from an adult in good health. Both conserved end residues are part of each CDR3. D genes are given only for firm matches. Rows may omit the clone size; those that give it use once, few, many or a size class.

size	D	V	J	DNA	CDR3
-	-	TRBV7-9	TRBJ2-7	TGTGCCAGCAGCTTAGGACGGGGGACCGGGGAGCAGTACTTC	CASSLGRGTGEQYF
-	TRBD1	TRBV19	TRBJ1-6	TGTGCCAGTAGTAGACAGGGGGGAAATTCACCCCTCCACTTT	CASSRQGGNSPLHF
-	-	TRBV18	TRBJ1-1	TGTGCCAGCTCACCACGACACACACCGGACACTGAAGCTTTCTTT	CASSPRHTPDTEAFF
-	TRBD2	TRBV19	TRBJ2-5	TGTGCCAGTTGGGACGGGGGGGCTGGAGAGACCCAGTACTTC	CASWDGGAGETQYF
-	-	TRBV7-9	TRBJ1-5	TGTGCCAGCAGCATGGATGGACCCCAGCATTTT	CASSMDGPQHF
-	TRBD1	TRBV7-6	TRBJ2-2	TGTGCCAGCAGCTCACGGACAGGGGCCTCCTCGGGGGAGCTGTTTTTT	CASSSRTGASSGELFF
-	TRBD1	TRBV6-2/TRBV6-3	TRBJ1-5	TGTGCCAGCAGCGGACAGGGGGCAAGTCAGCCCCAGCATTTT	CASSGQGASQPQHF
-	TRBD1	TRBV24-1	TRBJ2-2	TGTGCCACCAGTGCCGCTTCTGGACAGGGAAGCACCGGGGAGCTGTTTTTT	CATSAASGQGSTGELFF
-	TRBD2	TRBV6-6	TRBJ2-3	TGTGCCAGCAGACAACCGACTAGCGGGTCCACAGATACGCAGTATTTT	CASRQPTSGSTDTQYF
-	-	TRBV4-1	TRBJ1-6	TGCGCCAGCAGCCAAGTGGGGGGTAATTCACCCCTCCACTTT	CASSQVGGNSPLHF
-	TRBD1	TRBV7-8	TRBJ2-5	TGTGCCAGCAGCCTACAGGGGCCTCAAGAGACCCAGTACTTC	CASSLQGPQETQYF
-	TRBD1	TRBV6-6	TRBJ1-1	TGTGCCAGCAGTCGGAGGACAGGTTGGGACACTGAAGCTTTCTTT	CASSRRTGWDTEAFF
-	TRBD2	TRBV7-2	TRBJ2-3	TGTGCCAGCAGCTTAGTTACTGCGGGGGGCACGAATACGCAGTATTTT	CASSLVTAGGTNTQYF
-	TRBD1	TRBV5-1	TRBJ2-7	TGCGCCAGCAGCTTGCAGGGACAGGGGGTTGGCTACGAGCAGTACTTC	CASSLQGQGVGYEQYF
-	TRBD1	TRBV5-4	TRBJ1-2	TGTGCCAGCAGCTTGGCGGACAGGGGCTTCTATGGCTACACCTTC	CASSLADRGFYGYTF
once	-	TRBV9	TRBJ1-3	TGTGCCAGCAGAGGAGCCTCTGGAAACACCATATATTTT	CASRGASGNTIYF